The source of this T cell receptor (beta chain) is a study of Tregs in tolerant kidney transplant recipients. Note on this clone: Its antigen is not known.

Related graft donors supplied nonmyeloablative bone marrow transplants, and mixed chimerism was transient. Thawed PBMCs were FACS-sorted into unstimulated CD4+CD25+CD127- regulatory T cells, CD4+CD25- non-regulatory cells, CD4 and CD8 cells. V was pared by 3 bases and J by 6 bases, with 8 bases between. Looked up from germline, CDR1 is LNHDA and CDR2 is SQIVND (reference sequence). This CDR3 is 12 amino acids long. Points from the study as a whole: Validation in larger populations is needed because few patients were studied. The most relevant donor-specific Treg TCRbeta repertoire apparently came from expansion with activated donor B cells. Antigen-driven expansion was suggested because donor-specific Tregs expanded more than all Tregs in tolerant patients.

Libraries were prepared by immunoSEQ multiplex PCR; TCRdb keeps only in-frame clonotypes and omits some of them. The sample contains about 64,000 clones, more than 75% of which appear only once. The chain joins TRBV19 to TRBJ1-1; possible D gene TRBD1, 5 bases. The sequence came from a human patient who received a combined kidney and bone marrow transplant. Some T cells may be provided by the graft donor. This sample comprised CD4+ T cells from blood (PBMCs), obtained 6 months after the transplant. CDR3 loop: CASSIQGAEAFF. CDR3 sequence (DNA): TGTGCCAGTAGTATTCAAGGGGCTGAAGCTTTCTTT.